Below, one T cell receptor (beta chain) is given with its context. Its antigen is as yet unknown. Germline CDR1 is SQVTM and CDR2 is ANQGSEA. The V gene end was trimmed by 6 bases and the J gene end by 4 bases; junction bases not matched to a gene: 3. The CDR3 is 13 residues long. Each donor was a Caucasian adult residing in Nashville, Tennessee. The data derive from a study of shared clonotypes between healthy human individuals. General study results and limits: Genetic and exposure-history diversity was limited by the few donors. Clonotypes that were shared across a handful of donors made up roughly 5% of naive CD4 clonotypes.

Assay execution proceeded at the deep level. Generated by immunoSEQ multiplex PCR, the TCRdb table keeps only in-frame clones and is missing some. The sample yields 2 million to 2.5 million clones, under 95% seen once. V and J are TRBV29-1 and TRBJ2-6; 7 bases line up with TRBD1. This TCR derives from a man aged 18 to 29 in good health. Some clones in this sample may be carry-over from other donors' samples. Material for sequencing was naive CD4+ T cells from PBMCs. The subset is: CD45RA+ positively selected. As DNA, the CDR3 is TGCAGCGTGAGGACAGGAGGGGCCAACGTCCTGACTTTC. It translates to CSVRTGGANVLTF.